This TCR beta chain stems from a study of blood T cell repertoires in COVID-19. About the research overall: Acute and convalescent COVID-19 specimens originated in the United States, Italy and Spain.

Participants' reported clinical history set cohort assignment. Libraries were prepared by immunoSEQ multiplex PCR; TCRdb keeps only in-frame clonotypes and omits some of them. The sample carries some 300,000 clones, roughly 90% recorded once. CDR3 size: 12 residues. Looked up from germline, CDR1 is SQVTM and CDR2 is ANQGSEA. Trimming pared 6 bases from V and 4 bases from J, leaving 9 bases between. The specimen was PBMCs or T cells enriched from blood (not recorded which). The chain carries TRBV29-1 and TRBJ1-4; D is perhaps TRBD1 (5 bases). The source of this sequence is a woman aged 30 to 39 who had recovered from COVID-19. DNA of the CDR3: TGCAGCGTGTACGGGGGTAATGAAAAACTGTTTTTT. It specifies CSVYGGNEKLFF.